This TCR beta chain was captured by sequencing in a study of OX40 agonist ivuxolimab in advanced cancers. General study points: Undetermined was the antigen specificity of the expanded peripheral T cells. At 0.1 to 3.0 mg/kg, CD4+ and CD8+ blood T cells expanded clonally by week 6.

In regard to this clone: The antigen is not known.

The assay was immunoSEQ multiplex PCR, and TCRdb's table has in-frame clones only and misses some. The sample shows around 100,000 clones, about 88% of them seen only once. Drawing of blood for sampling happened at baseline, at cycle 4 day 1, and at cycle 7 day 1. This TCR was recovered from an adult with an advanced solid tumor such as melanoma, head and neck, liver or kidney cancer. This specimen was CD4+ or CD8+ T cells sorted from blood, taken in a trial of the OX40 agonist ivuxolimab.

This CDR3 is CASIGGGEEGETQYF. The CDR3 DNA is TGTGCCAGCATTGGGGGAGGAGAAGAGGGGGAGACCCAGTACTTC. The V gene is TRBV21-1, the J gene TRBJ2-5; the table names TRBD2, a call not compared with the DNA. TRBV21-1 is a listed pseudogene. The length of the CDR3 is 15 residues.